This TCR beta chain was sequenced during a study of shared clonotypes between healthy human individuals (dated by TCRdb to about 2020). For context, the study as a whole: A couple of women and a few men aged 18 to 49 years were included in the cohort. For each donor, three plates each were used for CD4 naive and CD4 memory, two plates were used for CD8 naive, and one plate was used for CD8 memory. To estimate repertoire size and how much clonotypes are shared between individuals, the study performed deep sequencing of blood TCR repertoires from roughly five healthy adults. Libraries were prepared and TCR repertoires were sequenced by different laboratories using diverse techniques, in order to increase sequencing depth and limit assay-specific biases. Leukapheresis yielded between about 0.85 and 10 billion PBMCs per donor.

General findings and caveats noted by the study authors: Because the study included a small number of donors, the genetic and exposure-history diversity represented was limited. Rarefaction of sorted-subset datasets indicated incomplete sequencing despite the large sequencing depth. Pairwise subsampling led to the expectation that sequencing depth would affect the degree of clonotype sharing among donors. Across several donors, approximately 5% of naive CD4, approximately 3.6% of naive CD8, around 2.1% of memory CD4, and under 0.45% of memory CD8 clonotypes were shared. Sampling was restricted to blood, and TCR repertoires in tissues likely differ from the TCR repertoires found in blood. Naive subsets generally had larger estimated clonotype richness than memory subsets did. Higher generation probabilities were observed for clonotypes shared by all four sorted-subset donors than for non-shared clonotypes.

Donors were healthy HIV-negative adults with no recently reported acute infections or vaccinations. Only Caucasian adults living in Nashville, Tennessee, USA were represented among the donors. CD4+ T cells were enriched through magnetic negative selection, after which naive cells were positively selected on CD45RA and the remaining negative fraction served as the memory subset. Blood was collected by leukapheresis, and PBMCs were isolated by Ficoll-Histopaque density gradient centrifugation and then cryopreserved in liquid nitrogen vapor phase. Analytical flow cytometry was used to check the purity and quantity of each magnetically sorted T cell population. From each sorted fraction, genomic DNA was isolated and quantified by UV absorbance on a Nanodrop 2000c. About this clone: Its cognate antigen has yet to be identified. No qualities accompany the bases; no much larger clone lies one base away.

Using the deep immunoSEQ assay, TCR CDR3 regions were amplified from genomic DNA by multiplex PCR. Genomic DNA extracted from each cell subset was distributed evenly over all wells of several immunoSEQ 96-well plates, and each plate served as one replicate. For sorted subsets, about 210 ng of genomic DNA, equivalent to 25,000 to 35,000 T cell genomes, went into each replicate PCR. Purified libraries were measured with a Qubit 3.0 fluorometer, size-checked on a Bioanalyzer 2100, and measured again with the KAPA Library Quantification kit. Each immunoSEQ 96-well plate was sequenced on its own single-read 150-cycle Illumina NextSeq 550 flow cell. On the study's bioinformatics: Because only junctional sequences without quality scores were contained in the immunoSEQ output, filtering matching that applied to full-length reads could not be performed. Sequences were annotated with PyIR, a Python wrapper for IgBLAST v1.9, using IMGT germline references to assign V/J genes and CDR3. Reads were filtered out if the reads had weak V/J assignments (E-value above 1e-6), no CDR3, stop codons, out-of-frame junctions, or ambiguous translated residues. A V3J clonotype was defined by an identical inferred V gene, J gene, and CDR3 amino acid sequence. Percentage overlap between repertoires was computed as shared unique clonotypes divided by the size of the smaller repertoire. Three approaches were used to assess repertoire richness: RTK rarefaction, the Chao1 estimator, and Recon v2.1 estimates of unobserved clonotypes. Generation probabilities were computed with OLGA for all TCRbeta clonotypes obtained by the gDNA method from a handful of donors. TCRdb mirrors the immuneACCESS table, restricted to in-frame sequences. Some clones are absent from its copies; in checked studies, under half trace to an unresolved V gene, and the reason for the others is unknown. V and J calls plus clone size are reproduced from that table; the DNA served to infer D and trimming. A total of approximately 2.4 million clones appear in this sample, more than 90% of them only once. The ten largest clones take up about 0.13% of the sample.

The CDR3 runs 11 amino acids, cysteine and phenylalanine included. Only the CDR3 portion is preserved as DNA: 33 bases, with reading frame beginning at the first base. The germline V gene (reference sequence) supplies CDR1 SEHNR and CDR2 FQNEAQ. V is cut by 1 base and J by 13 bases, and the space between the germline ends is 8 bases. The TCR originated in a man aged 18 to 30 in good health. Recombination linked TRBV7-9 to TRBJ1-5; TRBD1 might be the D gene, on 5 matching bases. The specimen sequenced was naive CD4+ T cells sorted from blood. The cell subset or site label of this sample denotes: CD45RA+ positively selected. DNA sequence: TGTGCCAGCAGCTTAGAGGGGCAGCAGCATTTT. This sequence encodes CASSLEGQQHF. The reference TRBV7-9 and TRBJ1-5 proteins fill in what lies around the CDR3, so the full variable domain reads DTGVSQNPRHKITKRGQNVTFRCDPISEHNRLYWYRQTLGQGPEFLTYFQNEAQLEKSRLLSDRFSAERPKGSFSTLEIQRTEQGDSAMYLCASSLEGQQHFGDGTRLSIL.